This TCR beta chain is from a study of cytomegalovirus exposure and HLA in healthy donors. The primer mix had 60 Vbeta and 13 Jbeta primers. Only in-frame clones appear in the TCRdb table, and some are missing; sequencing was by immunoSEQ multiplex PCR. The data show roughly 150,000 clones, roughly 76% seen once. CDR1 SGDLS and CDR2 YYNGEE come from the germline V gene. Trimming removed 2 bases at V and 3 bases at J, with 8 bases between. The CDR3 is made up of 14 amino acids. The chain employs TRBV9 and TRBJ2-2; tentative D call: TRBD1 (5 bases). The source material was PBMCs. The TCR originated in a male donor in good health and CMV-seronegative. The CDR3 spells CASSVSGYTGELFF. CDR3 DNA sequence: TGTGCCAGCAGCGTCTCAGGGTACACCGGGGAGCTGTTTTTT.